This T cell receptor (beta chain) was documented in a study of response to subunit inactivated influenza vaccine. Germline V gives CDR1 SGHTA, CDR2 FQGNSA. Trimming removed 6 bases from V and 7 bases from J, with 15 bases in between. This CDR3 is 14 amino acids long. General study points: Each seasonal influenza vaccination recruits few new T cells, the authors suggested.

MiXCR, applied by TCRdb to the RT-PCR reads, yields one record per CDR3 protein. The data contain about 240,000 distinct CDR3 sequences, more than 9% of them seen just once; the ten biggest clones take up approximately 8.4%. This clonotype was seen a few times. Its antigen is still unknown. The specimen was non-naive T cells sorted from PBMCs, collected less than 15 days before vaccination. The chain uses TRBV7-2 and TRBJ2-2; no clear D. The receptor was derived from a man aged 45-65 years who received an inactivated influenza vaccine. CDR3 nucleotide sequence: TGTGCCAGCAGTCGACTCCTAAATGGCGGGGAGCTGTTTTTT. Its protein product is CASSRLLNGGELFF.